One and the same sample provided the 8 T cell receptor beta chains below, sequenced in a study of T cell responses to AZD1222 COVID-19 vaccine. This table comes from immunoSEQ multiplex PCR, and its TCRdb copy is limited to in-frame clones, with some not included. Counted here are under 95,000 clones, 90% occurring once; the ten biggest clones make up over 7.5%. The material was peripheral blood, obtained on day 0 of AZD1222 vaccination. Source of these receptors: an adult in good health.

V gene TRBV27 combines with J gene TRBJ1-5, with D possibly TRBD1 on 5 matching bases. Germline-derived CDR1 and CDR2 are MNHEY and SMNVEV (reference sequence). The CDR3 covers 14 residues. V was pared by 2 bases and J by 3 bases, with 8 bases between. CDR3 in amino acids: CASSLGGINQPQHF. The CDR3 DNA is TGTGCCAGCAGTTTAGGGGGGATCAATCAGCCCCAGCATTTT.

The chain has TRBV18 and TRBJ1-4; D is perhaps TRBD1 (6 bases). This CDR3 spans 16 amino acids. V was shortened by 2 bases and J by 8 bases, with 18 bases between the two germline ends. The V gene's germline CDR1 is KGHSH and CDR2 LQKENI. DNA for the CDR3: TGTGCCAGCTCACCAGCTGCTTCAGGGGACGGAGAAAAACTGTTTTTT. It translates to CASSPAASGDGEKLFF.

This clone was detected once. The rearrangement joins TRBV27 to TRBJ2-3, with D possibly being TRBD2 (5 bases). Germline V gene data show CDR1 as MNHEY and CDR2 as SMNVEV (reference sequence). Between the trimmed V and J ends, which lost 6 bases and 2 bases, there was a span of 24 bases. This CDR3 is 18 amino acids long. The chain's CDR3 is CASRLLGGGWVNTDTQYF. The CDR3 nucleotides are TGTGCCAGCAGACTATTGGGTGGAGGATGGGTTAACACAGATACGCAGTATTTT.

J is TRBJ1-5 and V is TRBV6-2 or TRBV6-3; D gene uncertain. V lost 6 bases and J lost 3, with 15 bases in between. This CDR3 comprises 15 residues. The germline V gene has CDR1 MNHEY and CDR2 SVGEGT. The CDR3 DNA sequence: TGTGCCAGCAGCAACCCGGGAGAAATCAATCAGCCCCAGCATTTT. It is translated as CASSNPGEINQPQHF.

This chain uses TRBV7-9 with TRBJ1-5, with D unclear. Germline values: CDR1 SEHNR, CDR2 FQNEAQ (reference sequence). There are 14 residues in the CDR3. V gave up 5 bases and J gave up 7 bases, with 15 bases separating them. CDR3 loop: CASSLRGSRQPQHF. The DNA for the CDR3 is TGTGCCAGCAGCCTACGAGGGAGCCGGCAGCCCCAGCATTTT.

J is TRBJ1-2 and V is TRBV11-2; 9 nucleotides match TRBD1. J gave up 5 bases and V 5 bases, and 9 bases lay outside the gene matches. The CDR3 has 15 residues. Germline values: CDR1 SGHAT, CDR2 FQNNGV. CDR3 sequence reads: CASSGRDREGYGYTF. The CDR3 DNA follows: TGTGCCAGCAGCGGCAGGGACAGGGAGGGATATGGCTACACCTTC.

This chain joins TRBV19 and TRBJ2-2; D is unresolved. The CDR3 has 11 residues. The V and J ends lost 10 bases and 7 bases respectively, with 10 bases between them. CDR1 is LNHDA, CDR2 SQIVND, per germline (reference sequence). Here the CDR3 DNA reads TGTGCCACCTACAGTGACGGGGAGCTGTTTTTT. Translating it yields CATYSDGELFF. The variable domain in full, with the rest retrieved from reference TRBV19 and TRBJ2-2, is DGGITQSPKYLFRKEGQNVTLSCEQNLNHDAMYWYRQDPGQGLRLIYYSQIVNDFQKGDIAEGYSVSREKKESFPLTVTSAQKNPTAFYLCATYSDGELFFGEGSRLTVL.

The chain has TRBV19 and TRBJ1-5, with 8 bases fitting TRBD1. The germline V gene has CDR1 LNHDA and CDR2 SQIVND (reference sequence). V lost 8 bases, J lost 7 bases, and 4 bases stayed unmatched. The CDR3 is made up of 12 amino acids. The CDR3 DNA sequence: TGTGCCAGTGACAGGGGTGGGCAGCCCCAGCATTTT. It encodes CASDRGGQPQHF.